These T cell receptor beta chains were read from a single sample in a study of post-analysis software for immune sequencing data. TCRdb independently ran MiXCR on the PCR reads; one entry per CDR3 protein. The sample lists some 690,000 distinct CDR3 sequences, approximately 59% occurring once. Sequencing was performed on blood. Every receptor here comes from a girl aged 2 to 9 with multiple sclerosis. Both conserved end residues are part of each CDR3. A D gene is named only where the DNA matches it firmly. Clone size is not always given. Where it is, it says once, few, many or a class for expanded clones.

J gene | clone size | D gene | V gene | CDR3 protein | CDR3 DNA
TRBJ1-4 | few | TRBD1 | TRBV6-6 | CASSRGQGAFNEKLFF | TGTGCCAGCAGTAGGGGACAGGGGGCTTTTAATGAAAAACTGTTTTTT
TRBJ2-4 | few | TRBD1 | TRBV6-5 | CASRGQGSAKNIQYF | TGTGCCAGCAGGGGACAGGGGTCTGCCAAAAACATTCAGTACTTC
TRBJ2-1 | NA | NA | TRBV20-1 | CSARDFEIGAYNEQFF | TGCAGTGCTAGAGATTTCGAGATCGGCGCCTACAATGAGCAGTTCTTC
TRBJ1-6 | NA | NA | TRBV30 | CAWRRDNSPLHF | TGTGCCTGGAGGCGGGATAATTCACCCCTCCACTTT
TRBJ2-5 | NA | NA | TRBV20-1 | CSAGVSGRHPGETQYF | TGCAGTGCTGGGGTCAGCGGGCGGCATCCAGGAGAGACCCAGTACTTC
TRBJ1-2 | few | TRBD1 | TRBV20-1 | CSASRRKQGGYTF | TGCAGTGCTAGTCGAAGGAAACAGGGGGGCTACACCTTC
TRBJ2-3 | NA | NA | TRBV20-1 | CSASWGASSIDTQYF | TGCAGTGCTAGTTGGGGCGCCAGTTCGATAGATACGCAGTATTTT
TRBJ2-3 | few | NA | TRBV29-1 | CSVEFRWMTSTDTQYF | TGCAGCGTTGAGTTCAGGTGGATGACTAGCACAGATACGCAGTATTTT
TRBJ2-4 | NA | TRBD1 | TRBV11-2 | CASSRPGQKNIQYF | TGTGCCAGCAGTCGACCGGGACAGAAAAACATTCAGTACTTC
TRBJ2-4 | few | NA | TRBV28 | CASSLIRGARRNIQYF | TGTGCCAGCAGTTTAATACGGGGAGCCCGACGAAACATTCAGTACTTC
TRBJ2-1 | NA | TRBD1 | TRBV7-9 | CASNRQGSNEQFF | TGTGCCAGCAACCGACAGGGGAGTAATGAGCAGTTCTTC
TRBJ2-1 | NA | NA | TRBV7-9 | CASEDPSTYNEQFF | TGTGCCAGCGAGGACCCGAGCACCTACAATGAGCAGTTCTTC